A selection of T cell receptor beta chains follows, all from one sample in a study of T-cell memory formation after mild COVID-19. TCRdb itself ran the 5' RACE reads through MiXCR, one entry per CDR3 protein. The sample includes 550,000 to 700,000 distinct CDR3 sequences, roughly 18% seen only once; the top ten take more than 10%. The sample was PBMCs or a T cell subset sorted from them (not recorded which). These receptors were collected from an adult woman who had mild COVID-19 (a few samples of this study predate the infection). Cell type and time point are not known. CDR3s include the opening cysteine and the closing phenylalanine or tryptophan. D genes are given only for firm matches. Rows may omit the clone size; those that give it use once, few, many or a size class.

v_call: TRBV4-1
clone_size: few
j_call: TRBJ2-5
d_call: -
cdr3_aa: CASSQGGEFPETQYF
cdr3_nt: TGCGCCAGCAGCCAAGGAGGGGAGTTTCCAGAGACCCAGTACTTC

v_call: TRBV20-1
clone_size: -
j_call: TRBJ2-1
d_call: TRBD2
cdr3_aa: CSPSGRGYNEQFF
cdr3_nt: TGCAGTCCTAGCGGGAGGGGTTACAATGAGCAGTTCTTC

v_call: TRBV30
clone_size: -
j_call: TRBJ1-5
d_call: -
cdr3_aa: CAWSVTRGVNQPQHF
cdr3_nt: TGTGCCTGGAGTGTAACCAGGGGAGTCAATCAGCCCCAGCATTTT

v_call: TRBV12-3/TRBV12-4
clone_size: many
j_call: TRBJ2-3
d_call: -
cdr3_aa: CASSFSGPTDTQYF
cdr3_nt: TGTGCCAGCAGTTTTTCCGGCCCCACAGATACGCAGTATTTT

v_call: TRBV27
clone_size: few
j_call: TRBJ2-7
d_call: -
cdr3_aa: CASSPRPGLVAYEQYF
cdr3_nt: TGTGCCAGCAGTCCGCGCCCGGGACTTGTGGCCTACGAGCAGTACTTC

v_call: TRBV20-1
clone_size: few
j_call: TRBJ2-5
d_call: -
cdr3_aa: CSARGFSQETQYF
cdr3_nt: TGCAGTGCTAGAGGGTTCAGCCAAGAGACCCAGTACTTC

v_call: TRBV7-9
clone_size: few
j_call: TRBJ2-5
d_call: TRBD1
cdr3_aa: CASSLTTGGQETQYF
cdr3_nt: TGTGCCAGCAGCTTAACGACAGGGGGCCAAGAGACCCAGTACTTC

v_call: TRBV12-3/TRBV12-4
clone_size: -
j_call: TRBJ2-1
d_call: -
cdr3_aa: CASSHREGVNEQFF
cdr3_nt: TGTGCCAGCAGTCACAGGGAGGGAGTGAATGAGCAGTTCTTC

v_call: TRBV14
clone_size: -
j_call: TRBJ2-7
d_call: -
cdr3_aa: CASSQARFQLEYF
cdr3_nt: TGTGCCAGCAGCCAAGCCCGGTTCCAGTTGGAGTACTTC

v_call: TRBV12-3/TRBV12-4
clone_size: -
j_call: TRBJ2-1
d_call: TRBD2
cdr3_aa: CASSTRIAGNEQFF
cdr3_nt: TGTGCCAGCAGTACCCGGATAGCGGGAAATGAGCAGTTCTTC

v_call: TRBV6-5
clone_size: few
j_call: TRBJ2-7
d_call: -
cdr3_aa: CASTEASTYEQYF
cdr3_nt: TGTGCCAGCACGGAGGCTTCCACCTACGAGCAGTACTTC

v_call: TRBV5-1
clone_size: -
j_call: TRBJ1-1
d_call: TRBD1
cdr3_aa: CASSFARGPGPEAFF
cdr3_nt: TGCGCCAGCAGCTTCGCCAGGGGGCCCGGCCCTGAAGCTTTCTTT

v_call: TRBV5-1
clone_size: -
j_call: TRBJ2-4
d_call: -
cdr3_aa: CASSPGAGTAKNIQYF
cdr3_nt: TGCGCCAGCAGCCCGGGGGCGGGAACCGCCAAAAACATTCAGTACTTC

v_call: TRBV5-1
clone_size: -
j_call: TRBJ1-2
d_call: -
cdr3_aa: CASSLARGSRDGYTF
cdr3_nt: TGCGCCAGCAGCTTGGCTAGGGGGTCGCGGGATGGCTACACCTTC

v_call: TRBV7-2
clone_size: -
j_call: TRBJ2-1
d_call: TRBD2
cdr3_aa: CASRGLAGGPNEQFF
cdr3_nt: TGTGCCAGCAGGGGACTAGCGGGGGGGCCCAATGAGCAGTTCTTC

v_call: TRBV4-3
clone_size: few
j_call: TRBJ1-1
d_call: -
cdr3_aa: CASSQDGTGMNTEAFF
cdr3_nt: TGCGCCAGCAGCCAAGACGGGACGGGAATGAACACTGAAGCTTTCTTT

v_call: TRBV27
clone_size: few
j_call: TRBJ2-1
d_call: TRBD1
cdr3_aa: CASRTRDRGYNEQFF
cdr3_nt: TGTGCCAGCAGGACGAGGGACAGAGGTTACAATGAGCAGTTCTTC

v_call: TRBV4-3
clone_size: few
j_call: TRBJ1-1
d_call: -
cdr3_aa: CASSQEPVMNTEAFF
cdr3_nt: TGCGCCAGCAGCCAAGAGCCAGTTATGAACACTGAAGCTTTCTTT

v_call: TRBV19
clone_size: many
j_call: TRBJ2-5
d_call: TRBD1
cdr3_aa: CASSRDRVQETQYF
cdr3_nt: TGTGCCAGCAGTCGGGACAGGGTCCAAGAGACCCAGTACTTC

v_call: TRBV6-5
clone_size: -
j_call: TRBJ2-2
d_call: -
cdr3_aa: CASSLFRFSGDGTGELFF
cdr3_nt: TGTGCCAGCAGTCTCTTTAGGTTTAGTGGCGATGGAACCGGGGAGCTGTTTTTT

v_call: TRBV7-2
clone_size: few
j_call: TRBJ2-7
d_call: -
cdr3_aa: CASSLALRRGDEQYF
cdr3_nt: TGTGCCAGCAGCTTAGCCCTCCGGAGGGGCGACGAGCAGTACTTC

v_call: TRBV18
clone_size: -
j_call: TRBJ1-5
d_call: -
cdr3_aa: CASSPSGYSNQPQHF
cdr3_nt: TGTGCCAGCTCACCATCGGGATATAGCAATCAGCCCCAGCATTTT